These 25 T cell receptor beta chains came from one sample sequenced in a study of blood T cell repertoires in COVID-19. Sequencing used immunoSEQ multiplex PCR; TCRdb keeps in-frame clones, though not all of them. The repertoire holds about 260,000 clones, approximately 88% seen once, with 10% in the top ten. Sequencing was done on a sample of peripheral blood. These TCRs come from a woman in her 70s with COVID-19, enrolled during active disease.

The chain recombines TRBV6-2 or TRBV6-3 with TRBJ2-1, with D perhaps TRBD1 (6 bases). V was cut by 5 bases and J by 6 bases, with 20 bases left in between. Germline loops: CDR1 MNHEY, CDR2 SVGEGT. The CDR3 runs to 16 residues. CDR3: CASSTTQGLGRNEQFF. The CDR3 bases are TGTGCCAGCAGTACAACACAGGGATTGGGGCGCAATGAGCAGTTCTTC.

This sequence joins TRBV28 and TRBJ1-1, with 7 bases lining up with TRBD1. With V trimmed by 5 bases and J by 5 bases, 5 bases remained unmatched. The CDR3 covers 13 residues. The V gene's germline CDR1 is MDHEN and CDR2 SYDVKM. The CDR3 sequence is CASSTGAPTEAFF. For the CDR3, the DNA is TGTGCCAGCAGTACAGGGGCCCCAACTGAAGCTTTCTTT.

This sequence joins TRBV18 and TRBJ1-1; 10 bases agree with TRBD1. The CDR3 runs to 16 residues. V shed 4 bases, J shed 0 bases, and the junction held 5 bases outside the gene matches. Germline lookup yields CDR1 KGHSH and CDR2 LQKENI. The CDR3: CASSLGTGALNTEAFF. DNA for the CDR3: TGTGCCAGCTCACTCGGGACAGGGGCCCTGAACACTGAAGCTTTCTTT.

This chain links TRBV28 with TRBJ2-5; D perhaps matches TRBD1 (6 bases). Germline V gives CDR1 MDHEN, CDR2 SYDVKM. Trimming pared 8 bases from V and 5 bases from J, leaving 15 bases between. This CDR3 is built from 13 residues. CDR3 in amino acids: CASGRGNLETQYF. The CDR3 DNA reads TGTGCCAGCGGCAGGGGCAACCTGGAGACCCAGTACTTC. Full variable domain (outside the CDR3, taken from reference TRBV28 and TRBJ2-5): DVKVTQSSRYLVKRTGEKVFLECVQDMDHENMFWYRQDPGLGLRLIYFSYDVKMKEKGDIPEGYSVSREKKERFSLILESASTNQTSMYLCASGRGNLETQYFGPGTRLLVL.

V gene TRBV11-3 combines with J gene TRBJ2-1, with D possibly being TRBD2 (6 bases). The ends were cut back, 5 bases at V and 5 bases at J, with 22 bases in the middle. Per the germline V gene, CDR1 is SGHNT and CDR2 is YENEEA. The CDR3 has 17 residues. This chain's CDR3 is CASSAGSQGVGNNEQFF. In nucleotides, the CDR3 is TGTGCCAGCAGCGCCGGGAGTCAGGGAGTAGGTAACAATGAGCAGTTCTTC. Supplemented by reference TRBV11-3 and TRBJ2-1, the full variable domain reads EAGVVQSPRYKIIEKKQPVAFWCNPISGHNTLYWYLQNLGQGPELLIRYENEEAVDDSQLPKDRFSAERLKGVDSTLKIQPAELGDSAVYLCASSAGSQGVGNNEQFFGPGTRLTVL.

The chain uses TRBV7-8 and TRBJ1-4; tentative D call: TRBD1 (6 bases). The CDR3 consists of 17 residues. Trimming pared 1 base from V and 2 bases from J, leaving 14 bases between. Germline-derived CDR1 and CDR2 are SGHVS and FQNEAQ. The CDR3 reads CASSLGGLVVTNEKLFF. CDR3 DNA: TGTGCCAGCAGCTTAGGGGGGCTCGTCGTCACTAATGAAAAACTGTTTTTT.

This chain connects TRBV28 to TRBJ2-1, with 10 bases aligning to TRBD2. This CDR3 region has 15 residues. The V segment lost 5 bases and the J segment 2 bases; nucleotides outside the gene matches: 3. Germline CDR1 and CDR2: MDHEN and SYDVKM. The DNA for the CDR3 is TGTGCCAGCAGTATAGCGGGGGGCCCCTACAATGAGCAGTTCTTC. It translates to CASSIAGGPYNEQFF. Supplemented by reference TRBV28 and TRBJ2-1, the full variable domain reads DVKVTQSSRYLVKRTGEKVFLECVQDMDHENMFWYRQDPGLGLRLIYFSYDVKMKEKGDIPEGYSVSREKKERFSLILESASTNQTSMYLCASSIAGGPYNEQFFGPGTRLTVL.

The chain couples TRBV24-1 to TRBJ2-2; 7 bases agree with TRBD2. Trimming at V came to 7 bases and at J to 5 bases, leaving 6 bases not matched to a gene. This CDR3 is 14 amino acids long. Germline values: CDR1 KGHDR, CDR2 SFDVKD. CDR3 region: CATRSTGGTGELFF. CDR3 coding DNA: TGTGCCACCAGGTCTACCGGGGGGACCGGGGAGCTGTTTTTT.

This clone was found a few times. This chain uses TRBV18 with TRBJ2-2; 7 bases are shared with TRBD1. CDR1 and CDR2 (germline): KGHSH, LQKENI. The CDR3 runs to 15 residues. With 4 bases clipped from V and 3 bases from J, the junction kept 5 bases outside the gene matches. The CDR3 protein is CASSHRDRYTGELFF. The CDR3 DNA reads as TGTGCCAGCTCACACCGGGACAGATACACCGGGGAGCTGTTTTTT.

In this sample, this clone turned up a few times. V gene TRBV10-3 combines with J gene TRBJ2-7, with TRBD2 matching over 8 bases. V shed 11 bases, J shed 7 bases, and the junction held 10 bases outside the gene matches. Germline V gene lookup returns CDR1 ENHRY and CDR2 SYGVKD. The CDR3 is 12 residues long. The CDR3 DNA is TGTGCCGCCAATAGCGGGACGGGGGAGCAGTACTTC. The encoded protein is CAANSGTGEQYF.

The CDR3 bases are TGTGCCAGCAGCGTAGTCCTGCAGGGCGGTGGCTACACCTTC. Translation: CASSVVLQGGGYTF. This chain connects TRBV9 to TRBJ1-2; possible D gene TRBD1, 5 bases. Germline V lookup: CDR1 SGDLS, CDR2 YYNGEE. V lost 0 bases and J lost 7, with 13 bases in between. CDR3 size: 14 residues.

CDR3 DNA sequence: TGCGCCAGCAGAAGGACAGGGCTGTCGACCGGGGAGCTGTTTTTT. Its translation: CASRRTGLSTGELFF. The V gene is TRBV5-1, the J gene TRBJ2-2; 8 bases line up with TRBD1. The CDR3 length is 15 residues. J lost 5 bases, V lost 5 bases, and 8 bases had no gene match. CDR1 and CDR2 (germline): SGHRS, YFSETQ.

The chain carries TRBV7-6 and TRBJ1-5; D remains ambiguous. Germline V gene lookup returns CDR1 SGHVS and CDR2 FNYEAQ. The V end was cut by 2 bases, the J end by 11 bases, with 22 bases between. The length of the CDR3 is 16 residues. The DNA for the CDR3 is TGTGCCAGCAGCTTACTTTCCGCCCCCCCGGTTCTAACCCAGCATTTT. Protein sequence: CASSLLSAPPVLTQHF. The full variable domain, rest sourced from reference TRBV7-6 and TRBJ1-5, is GAGVSQSPRYKVTKRGQDVALRCDPISGHVSLYWYRQALGQGPEFLTYFNYEAQQDKSGLPNDRFSAERPEGSISTLTIQRTEQRDSAMYRCASSLLSAPPVLTQHFGDGTRLSIL.

This chain uses TRBV28 with TRBJ2-1, with D perhaps matching TRBD2 (5 bases). Germline V gives CDR1 MDHEN, CDR2 SYDVKM. CDR3 length equals 13 residues. V lost 7 bases and J lost 8, with 15 bases in between. The CDR3 region has the DNA TGTGCCAGCAAGGAGTGGGTCGGGGATGAGCAGTTCTTC. Translated: CASKEWVGDEQFF.

The chain combines TRBV6-5 with TRBJ2-1; D is perhaps TRBD2 (5 bases). CDR1 is MNHEY and CDR2 is SVGAGI in the germline V gene. The germline V and J ends were trimmed by 2 bases and 2 bases, with 13 bases remaining between them. The CDR3 has 16 residues. CDR3 loop: CASSYPGGAPYNEQFF. CDR3 DNA sequence: TGTGCCAGCAGTTACCCTGGAGGCGCGCCCTACAATGAGCAGTTCTTC.

The gene calls are TRBV6-5 and TRBJ2-7; D perhaps matches TRBD1 (6 bases). The V gene's germline CDR1 is MNHEY and CDR2 SVGAGI. The CDR3 runs to 15 residues. V was trimmed by 0 bases and J by 2 bases, leaving 11 bases between them. The CDR3 region is CASSYSARGTYEQYF. The CDR3 DNA reads TGTGCCAGCAGTTACTCTGCCAGGGGAACCTACGAGCAGTACTTC.

The chain links TRBV20-1 to TRBJ1-6; TRBD1 might be the D (5 bases). Trimming pared 3 bases from V and 10 bases from J, leaving 13 bases between. The CDR3 is 13 amino acids. The germline V gene encodes CDR1 DFQATT and CDR2 SNEGSKA (reference sequence). The CDR3 DNA reads TGCAGTGCTAGTAGGGGCCGGCGGTCACCCCTCCACTTT. Translating it yields CSASRGRRSPLHF.

This clone was seen just once. The chain is built from TRBV23-1 and TRBJ1-2, with D hard to call. TRBV23-1 is an ORF, with its function uncertain. The V gene lost 6 bases and the J gene lost 1 base, with 15 bases spanning the gap. This CDR3 contains 15 residues. The CDR3 protein is CASRGGVLINYGYTF. Written as DNA, the CDR3 is TGCGCCAGCAGGGGCGGGGTCCTGATTAACTATGGCTACACCTTC.

This chain links TRBV25-1 with TRBJ2-2; D unresolved. The CDR3 is made up of 13 amino acids. Looked up from germline, CDR1 is MGHDK and CDR2 is SYGVNS. V was clipped by 6 bases and J by 1 base, with 6 bases between them. The CDR3 protein is CASSLWNTGELFF. Written as DNA, the CDR3 is TGTGCCAGCAGCCTCTGGAACACCGGGGAGCTGTTTTTT.

V and J are TRBV6-5 and TRBJ2-7, with 8 bases matching TRBD1. This CDR3 has 14 residues. J was trimmed by 8 bases and V by 7 bases; bases with no gene match: 13. CDR1 is MNHEY, CDR2 SVGAGI, per germline. The CDR3 DNA sequence: TGTGCCAGCACGACGGGACAGGAGGTTTCTCAGCAGTACTTC. Its protein product is CASTTGQEVSQQYF.

The chain joins TRBV28 to TRBJ1-1; maybe TRBD1 (5 bases). Trimming took 8 bases from V and 0 from J, leaving 10 bases between them. The germline V gene has CDR1 MDHEN and CDR2 SYDVKM. The length of the CDR3 is 13 residues. Here the CDR3 reads CASSDNLNTEAFF. CDR3 nucleotide sequence: TGTGCCAGCTCGGACAATTTGAACACTGAAGCTTTCTTT. Complete variable domain (other parts from reference TRBV28 and TRBJ1-1): DVKVTQSSRYLVKRTGEKVFLECVQDMDHENMFWYRQDPGLGLRLIYFSYDVKMKEKGDIPEGYSVSREKKERFSLILESASTNQTSMYLCASSDNLNTEAFFGQGTRLTVV.

The CDR3: CASRLNKGPTGEAFF. The CDR3 DNA reads TGTGCCAGCAGGTTAAATAAGGGGCCTACGGGTGAAGCTTTCTTT. J is TRBJ1-1 and V is TRBV28, with a possible D match to TRBD1 (5 bases). V dropped 6 bases and J dropped 7 bases, with 21 bases sitting between them. Germline lookup yields CDR1 MDHEN and CDR2 SYDVKM. This CDR3 spans 15 amino acids.

This clone showed up just once. The chain employs TRBV28 and TRBJ2-1; TRBD2 matches 14 bases. V lost 6 bases and J lost 9; bases outside the gene matches: 16. The CDR3 has 18 residues. Germline CDR1 and CDR2: MDHEN and SYDVKM. The CDR3 spells CASSPPRLAGGGIGEQFF. CDR3 nucleotide sequence: TGTGCCAGCAGCCCCCCCCGACTAGCGGGAGGGGGGATCGGTGAGCAGTTCTTC.

This chain joins TRBV9 and TRBJ1-1, with unresolved D. The ends were cut back, 3 bases at V and 11 bases at J, with 14 bases in the middle. The CDR3 has 12 residues. Looked up from germline, CDR1 is SGDLS and CDR2 is YYNGEE. CDR3 region: CASSALGRGAFF. CDR3 nucleotides: TGTGCCAGCAGCGCCCTTGGTCGCGGGGCTTTCTTT.

This clone was detected a few times. The V and J genes are TRBV5-1 and TRBJ1-1; D may be TRBD1 (5 bases). The length of the CDR3 is 14 residues. The V gene's germline CDR1 is SGHRS and CDR2 YFSETQ. With 2 bases removed from V and 3 bases from J, the gap between germline ends came to 11 bases. This CDR3 reads CASSFSQVDTEAFF. The CDR3 DNA follows: TGCGCCAGCAGCTTTTCACAGGTTGACACTGAAGCTTTCTTT.